A single sample gave rise to the 7 T cell receptor beta chains below, sequenced in a study of T cell changes during pregnancy in multiple sclerosis. Repertoires were generated with immunoSEQ multiplex PCR, while TCRdb's copy carries only in-frame clones and drops some. Here the sample spans around 110,000 clones, about 90% being singletons. This material consisted of peripheral blood, taken before pregnancy. The source is a female donor with multiple sclerosis, enrolled in a pregnancy study.

V gene TRBV30 combines with J gene TRBJ1-3, with D possibly TRBD1 on 6 matching bases. This CDR3 is 16 amino acids long. Germline lookup yields CDR1 GTSNPN and CDR2 SVGIG (reference sequence). V lost 1 base to trimming and J lost 0 bases, with 13 bases between them. CDR3 region: CAWSGGGQSSGNTIYF. The CDR3 DNA follows: TGTGCCTGGAGTGGGGGGGGGCAGAGCTCTGGAAACACCATATATTTT.

The V gene is TRBV20-1, the J gene TRBJ2-1; D gene ambiguous. The CDR3 runs to 11 residues. Germline V lookup: CDR1 DFQATT, CDR2 SNEGSKA (reference sequence). V shed 0 bases and J shed 8 bases, with 5 bases lying between them. Here the CDR3 reads CSARDYYEQFF. The CDR3 coding sequence is TGCAGTGCTAGAGATTATTATGAGCAGTTCTTC.

This chain connects TRBV10-3 to TRBJ2-7; D gene uncertain. With 10 bases removed from V and 5 bases from J, the gap between germline ends came to 21 bases. The V gene's germline CDR1 is ENHRY and CDR2 SYGVKD. This CDR3 region has 14 residues. CDR3 loop: CATAQQERGHEQYF. CDR3 bases: TGTGCCACTGCCCAACAAGAACGAGGCCACGAGCAGTACTTC.

The rearrangement links TRBV7-2 to TRBJ2-3, with 7 bases that match TRBD1. Germline V CDR1 and CDR2: SGHTA, FQGNSA. V lost 7 bases, J lost 5 bases, and 12 bases stayed unmatched. The CDR3 covers 15 residues. In DNA, the CDR3 is TGTGCCAGCACCAAAATAGGGGGCCTGGGAGATACGCAGTATTTT. Protein product: CASTKIGGLGDTQYF. The whole variable domain, filled in from reference TRBV7-2 and TRBJ2-3, reads GAGVSQSPSNKVTEKGKDVELRCDPISGHTALYWYRQSLGQGLEFLIYFQGNSAPDKSGLPSDRFSAERTGGSVSTLTIQRTQQEDSAVYLCASTKIGGLGDTQYFGPGTRLTVL.

The chain joins TRBV11-2 to TRBJ1-6; 7 positions match TRBD1. Germline lookup yields CDR1 SGHAT and CDR2 FQNNGV. CDR3 length: 15 residues. Germline trimming cut 5 bases from V and 7 bases from J; bases unmatched to any gene: 8. The CDR3 here is CASSKQGQLNSPLHF. In DNA, the CDR3 is TGTGCCAGCAGCAAACAGGGGCAATTGAATTCACCCCTCCACTTT. The variable domain in full, with the rest retrieved from reference TRBV11-2 and TRBJ1-6, is EAGVAQSPRYKIIEKRQSVAFWCNPISGHATLYWYQQILGQGPKLLIQFQNNGVVDDSQLPKDRFSAERLKGVDSTLKIQPAKLEDSAVYLCASSKQGQLNSPLHFGNGTRLTVT.

This chain connects TRBV7-8 to TRBJ2-7; 9 bases are a match to TRBD2. This CDR3 is built from 15 residues. V dropped 3 bases and J dropped 6; count of bases not matched to a gene: 9. The germline CDR1 and CDR2 sequences are SGHVS and FQNEAQ. The CDR3 DNA follows: TGTGCCAGCAGCTTCCAAGCGGGGGGCCTCTCCGAGCAGTACTTC. Amino acid sequence: CASSFQAGGLSEQYF. The whole variable domain, remainder taken from reference TRBV7-8 and TRBJ2-7, is GAGVSQSPRYKVAKRGQDVALRCDPISGHVSLFWYQQALGQGPEFLTYFQNEAQLDKSGLPSDRFFAERPEGSVSTLKIQRTQQEDSAVYLCASSFQAGGLSEQYFGPGTRLTVT.

V and J are TRBV7-3 and TRBJ2-3, with 7 bases aligning to TRBD2. The germline CDR1 and CDR2 sequences are SGHTA and FQGTGA. J gave up 3 bases and V 1 base, and 7 bases lay outside the gene matches. The CDR3 extends over 16 amino acids. The CDR3: CASSLSLGGPTDTQYF. The DNA for the CDR3 is TGTGCCAGCAGCTTAAGTTTGGGAGGGCCGACAGATACGCAGTATTTT.